This T cell receptor (beta chain) was found in a study of response to subunit inactivated influenza vaccine. Study-level points and caveats: T cells newly recruited by each seasonal influenza vaccination are few, the authors suggested.

MiXCR, run by TCRdb on the RT-PCR reads, gives a single entry per CDR3 protein. The sample lists hundreds of thousands of distinct CDR3 sequences; 15% to 18% were seen once. This clonotype turned up a few times. The antigen remains undetermined. This CDR3 spans 17 amino acids. J gave up 0 bases and V 4 bases, and 6 bases lay outside the gene matches. The V gene's germline CDR1 is SNHLY and CDR2 FYNNEI. This sequence originates from a man aged 45-65 years who received an inactivated influenza vaccine. This sequence joins TRBV2 and TRBJ2-1; TRBD1 matches 10 bases. The source material was PBMCs from blood, sampled about 11 days after vaccination. This CDR3 is CASSATGGPSSYNEQFF. CDR3 in DNA: TGTGCCAGCAGTGCGACAGGGGGCCCAAGCTCCTACAATGAGCAGTTCTTC.